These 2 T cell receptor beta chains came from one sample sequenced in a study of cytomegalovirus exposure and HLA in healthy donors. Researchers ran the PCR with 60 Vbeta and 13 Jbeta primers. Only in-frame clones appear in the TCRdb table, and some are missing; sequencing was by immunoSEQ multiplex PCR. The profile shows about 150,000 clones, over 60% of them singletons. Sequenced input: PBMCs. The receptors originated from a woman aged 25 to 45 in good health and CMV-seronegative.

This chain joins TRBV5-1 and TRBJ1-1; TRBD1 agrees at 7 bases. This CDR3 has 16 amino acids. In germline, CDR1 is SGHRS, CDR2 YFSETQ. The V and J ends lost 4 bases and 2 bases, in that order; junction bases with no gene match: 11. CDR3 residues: CASSLTKGQANTEAFF. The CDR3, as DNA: TGCGCCAGCAGCCTAACCAAAGGACAGGCTAACACTGAAGCTTTCTTT.

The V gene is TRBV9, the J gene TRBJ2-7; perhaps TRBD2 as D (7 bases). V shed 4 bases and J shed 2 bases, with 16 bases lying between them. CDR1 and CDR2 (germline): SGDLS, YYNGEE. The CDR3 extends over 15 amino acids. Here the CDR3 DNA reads TGTGCCAGCAGCCGAGAGGGGGGGGGAGCCTACGAGCAGTACTTC. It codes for CASSREGGGAYEQYF.